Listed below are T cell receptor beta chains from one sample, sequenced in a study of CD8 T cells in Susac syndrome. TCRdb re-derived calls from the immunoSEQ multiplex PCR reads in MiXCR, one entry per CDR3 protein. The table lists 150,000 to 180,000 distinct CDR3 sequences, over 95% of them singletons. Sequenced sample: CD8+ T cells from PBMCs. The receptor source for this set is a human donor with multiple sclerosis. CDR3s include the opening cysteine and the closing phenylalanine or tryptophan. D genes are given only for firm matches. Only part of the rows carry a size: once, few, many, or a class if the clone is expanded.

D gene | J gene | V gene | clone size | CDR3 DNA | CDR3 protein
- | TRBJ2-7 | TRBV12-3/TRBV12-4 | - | TGTGCCAGCAGTTTTGGTGACGAGCAGTACTTC | CASSFGDEQYF
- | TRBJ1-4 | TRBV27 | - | TGTGCCAGCAGTTTAATGGCGGGTGGAGGAGAAAAACTGTTTTTT | CASSLMAGGGEKLFF
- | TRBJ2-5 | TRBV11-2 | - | TGTGCCAGCAGCTTAGATGTGCGTGGAGAGACCCAGTACTTC | CASSLDVRGETQYF
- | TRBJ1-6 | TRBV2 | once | TGTGCCAGCAGGGCGAGAGACCCTAGGGATTCACCCCTCCACTTT | CASRARDPRDSPLHF
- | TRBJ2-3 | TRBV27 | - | TGTGCCAGCAGTTTTGTCACAGATACGCAGTATTTT | CASSFVTDTQYF
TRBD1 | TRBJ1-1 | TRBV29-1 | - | TGCAGCGTTGAGGGGACAGCCCCTGAAGCTTTCTTT | CSVEGTAPEAFF
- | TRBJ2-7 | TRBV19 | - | TGTGCCAGTAGTATAGTCCTCGGGACGACTATGTACGAGCAGTACTTC | CASSIVLGTTMYEQYF
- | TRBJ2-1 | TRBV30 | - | TGTGCCTGGAGTCATACTGCGGGGAATGATGAGCAGTTCTTC | CAWSHTAGNDEQFF
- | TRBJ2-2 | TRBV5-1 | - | TGCGCCAGCAGCTTGGGGCTAGCCCCCGGGGAGCTGTTTTTT | CASSLGLAPGELFF
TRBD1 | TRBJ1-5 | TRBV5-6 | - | TGTGCCAGCAGCTTTCAAGGGGGCCAGCCCCAGCATTTT | CASSFQGGQPQHF
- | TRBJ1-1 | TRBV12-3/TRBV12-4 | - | TGTGCCAGCGGGGCCCCTGAAGCTTTCTTT | CASGAPEAFF
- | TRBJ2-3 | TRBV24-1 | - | TGTGCCACCAGTGACGGATACACGACAGATACGCAGTATTTT | CATSDGYTTDTQYF
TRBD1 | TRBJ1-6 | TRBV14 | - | TGTGCCAGCAGCCAAGATATTGGGACAGGGGAGTCACCCCTCCACTTT | CASSQDIGTGESPLHF
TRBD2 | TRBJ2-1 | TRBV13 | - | TGTGCCAGCAGCTTATGGGAGGGCACTGAGCAGTTCTTC | CASSLWEGTEQFF
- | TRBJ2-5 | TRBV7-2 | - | TGTGCCAGCAGCTTAGCGAGATGGGGGGTAGAGACCCAGTACTTC | CASSLARWGVETQYF
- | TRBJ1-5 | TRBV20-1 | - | TGCAGTGCCCGAGGAGAAAATCAGCCCCAGCATTTT | CSARGENQPQHF
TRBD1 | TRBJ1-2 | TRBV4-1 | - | TGCGCCAGCAGCCAAAGACAGGGGGACTATGGCTACACCTTC | CASSQRQGDYGYTF
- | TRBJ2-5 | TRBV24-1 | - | TGTGCCACCAGTGATTTGAAGGGGACACCCCAGTACTTC | CATSDLKGTPQYF
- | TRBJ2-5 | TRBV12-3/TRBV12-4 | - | TGTGCCAGCAGTTTAGGGCAGGTTGAGACCCAGTACTTC | CASSLGQVETQYF
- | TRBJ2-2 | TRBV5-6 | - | TGTGCCAGCACGTCACGCGGGGAGCTGTTTTTT | CASTSRGELFF
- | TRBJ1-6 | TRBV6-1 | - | TGTGCCAGCAGTAAAGCGAGCTCCTATAATTCACCCCTCCACTTT | CASSKASSYNSPLHF
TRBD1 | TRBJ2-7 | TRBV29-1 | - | TGCAGCGTTGGTGTGGCAGGGGGCTTCGCCGAGCAGTACTTC | CSVGVAGGFAEQYF
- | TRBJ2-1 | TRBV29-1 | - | TGCAGCGTTTCATCACTGTACGGGGACTCACTACCCAATGAGCAGTTCTTC | CSVSSLYGDSLPNEQFF
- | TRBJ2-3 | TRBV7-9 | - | TGTGCCAGCAGCTTACTTCGAACCGGAGGGGATACGCAGTATTTT | CASSLLRTGGDTQYF
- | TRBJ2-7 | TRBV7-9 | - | TGTGCCAGCAGCTTAGGGGAGAACGAGCAGTACTTC | CASSLGENEQYF
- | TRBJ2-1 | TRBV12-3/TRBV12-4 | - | TGTGCCAGCAGTAAGGACTCTTACTCCTACAATGAGCAGTTCTTC | CASSKDSYSYNEQFF
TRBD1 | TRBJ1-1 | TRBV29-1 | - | TGCAGCGTCGGACAGGGATTTGAAGCTTTCTTT | CSVGQGFEAFF
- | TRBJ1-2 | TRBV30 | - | TGTGCCTGGAGATCCTACTTCGAAGGCTACACCTTC | CAWRSYFEGYTF
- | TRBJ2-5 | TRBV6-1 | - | TGTGCCAGCAGTAACGGACCCCGGGAGACCCAGTACTTC | CASSNGPRETQYF
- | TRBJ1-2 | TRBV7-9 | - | TGTGCCAGCAGCCTCTCGAGGAATGGCTACACCTTC | CASSLSRNGYTF
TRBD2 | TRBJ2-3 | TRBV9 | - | TGTGCCAGCAGCGGATACCCGGGAGGGACTAGCGGCGCCACAGATACGCAGTATTTT | CASSGYPGGTSGATDTQYF
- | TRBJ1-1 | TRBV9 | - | TGTGCCAGCAGCGTAAAGGACACCCCGGCCACTGAAGCTTTCTTT | CASSVKDTPATEAFF
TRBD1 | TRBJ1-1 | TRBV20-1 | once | TGCAGTGCTAGGGGGGACAGCTTCATGAACACTGAAGCTTTCTTT | CSARGDSFMNTEAFF
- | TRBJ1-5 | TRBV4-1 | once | TGCGCCAGCAGCCCCGGACAGACTTATAGCAATCAGCCCCAGCATTTT | CASSPGQTYSNQPQHF
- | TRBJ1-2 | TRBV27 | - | TGTGCCAGCAGTTTAAGGGAGGGGCCGGTGGGCTATGGCTACACCTTC | CASSLREGPVGYGYTF
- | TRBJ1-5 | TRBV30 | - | TGTGCCTGGAGCTCAGGGGCAGGGTTTCAGCCCCAGCATTTT | CAWSSGAGFQPQHF
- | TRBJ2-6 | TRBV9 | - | TGTGCCAGCAGCCCATGGTTAACCGGGGCCAACGTCCTGACTTTC | CASSPWLTGANVLTF